The rows below give T cell receptor beta chains drawn from one sample of a study of blood T cell repertoires in COVID-19. The repertoire was sequenced with immunoSEQ multiplex PCR; TCRdb's copy has only in-frame clones and lacks some. The sample comprises fewer than 500,000 clones, 70% to 90% of which are singletons, and 1.3% rests with the top ten. Sample: PBMCs or T cells enriched from blood (not recorded which). Receptor source: a man aged 25 to 40 who had recovered from COVID-19. CDR3s include the opening cysteine and the closing phenylalanine or tryptophan. Each record gives: clone size, V gene, D gene, J gene, CDR3 DNA, CDR3 protein. The D gene is left open where the match is weak. Rows give clone size only sometimes, using once, few, many, or a class for an expanded clone.

-	TRBV6-5	TRBD1	TRBJ2-1	TGTGCCAGCAGTACCTCGGGACAGCCCTACAATGAGCAGTTCTTC	CASSTSGQPYNEQFF
-	TRBV9	-	TRBJ1-3	TGTGCCAGCAGCGGATGGGGGGGCCCGTCTGGAAACACCATATATTTT	CASSGWGGPSGNTIYF
-	TRBV5-1	-	TRBJ2-5	TGCGCCAGCAGCTTGGTACAGACCTCAGGGACCCAGTACTTC	CASSLVQTSGTQYF
once	TRBV6-2/TRBV6-3	TRBD2	TRBJ2-5	TGTGCCAGCAGTCGCTGGGGACTATTGCAAGAGACCCAGTACTTC	CASSRWGLLQETQYF
-	TRBV4-3	TRBD2	TRBJ2-3	TGCGCCAGCAGCCCGACTAGCGGGAGCACAGATACGCAGTATTTT	CASSPTSGSTDTQYF
few	TRBV10-3	TRBD1	TRBJ2-7	TGTGCCATCAGTGGGGACAGGGGCCAGTCCTACGAGCAGTACTTC	CAISGDRGQSYEQYF
-	TRBV2	-	TRBJ1-2	TGTGCCAGCAGTGAAGGGGGAGGATATGGCTACACCTTC	CASSEGGGYGYTF
once	TRBV9	-	TRBJ1-3	TGTGCCAGCAGCGTCGCAGTCAGCTCTGGAAACACCATATATTTT	CASSVAVSSGNTIYF
-	TRBV2	-	TRBJ1-1	TGTGCCAGCAGCAGGGGCGAGGGCACTGAAGCTTTCTTT	CASSRGEGTEAFF
-	TRBV19	TRBD2	TRBJ2-7	TGTGCCAGTAGTTCCTATAGCGGGGGGGACTCCTACGAGCAGTACTTC	CASSSYSGGDSYEQYF
-	TRBV4-2	-	TRBJ2-3	TGTGCCAGCACCCGGGGCAGAGATACGCAGTATTTT	CASTRGRDTQYF
-	TRBV5-1	TRBD1	TRBJ1-1	TGCGCCAGCAGCTTAATGGGACAGGGGAACACTGAAGCTTTCTTT	CASSLMGQGNTEAFF
-	TRBV4-1	TRBD1	TRBJ2-5	TGCGCCAGCAGCCAAGGGATGGGACAGGCTAGACAAGAGACCCAGTACTTC	CASSQGMGQARQETQYF
few	TRBV24-1	-	TRBJ1-6	TGTGCCACCAGTGATTTCACCCTCCACTTT	CATSDFTLHF
-	TRBV7-8	TRBD1	TRBJ2-6	TGTGCCAGCAGCTTTAGACAGGGGGCATTTGGGGCCAACGTCCTGACTTTC	CASSFRQGAFGANVLTF
-	TRBV7-2	-	TRBJ1-3	TGTGCCAGCACCCCCTCCCCAGGGATCGTTGGAAACACCATATATTTT	CASTPSPGIVGNTIYF
-	TRBV11-2	-	TRBJ2-7	TGTGCCAGCAAGTCTTCGGGGTCGGGGCAGTACTTC	CASKSSGSGQYF
-	TRBV5-1	-	TRBJ1-4	TGCGCCAGCAGCCCGGACAGAGAGGGCGAAAAACTGTTTTTT	CASSPDREGEKLFF
once	TRBV6-2/TRBV6-3	-	TRBJ1-5	TGTGCCAGCAGTTACTTACGGGGGTTTGAAAGTGGAAATCAGCCCCAGCATTTT	CASSYLRGFESGNQPQHF
-	TRBV14	-	TRBJ2-7	TGTGCCAGCAGTCAATTTCGAGGCCCGGGGGACTACGAGCAGTACTTC	CASSQFRGPGDYEQYF
-	TRBV27	TRBD1	TRBJ1-6	TGTGCCAGCAGTACAGCCGGGACAGGCTATAATTCACCCCTCCACTTT	CASSTAGTGYNSPLHF
-	TRBV11-2	-	TRBJ1-4	TGTGCCAGCAGCTTCGGGGGGGCGAGTGAAAAACTGTTTTTT	CASSFGGASEKLFF
-	TRBV9	-	TRBJ1-6	TGTGCCAGCAGCGTAGAGGGGGTTTGGTCACCCCTCCACTTT	CASSVEGVWSPLHF
-	TRBV7-9	TRBD1	TRBJ1-2	TGTGCCAGCAGCTTCGACAGGGGAGTCTATGGCTACACCTTC	CASSFDRGVYGYTF
-	TRBV5-4	-	TRBJ1-5	TGTGCCAGCAGCTTCGGGGGAGCGCAGCCCCAGCATTTT	CASSFGGAQPQHF
-	TRBV25-1	TRBD1	TRBJ1-2	TGTGCCAGCAGTAATACAGGGGACGGCTACACCTTC	CASSNTGDGYTF
few	TRBV12-3/TRBV12-4	TRBD1	TRBJ1-2	TGTGCCAGCACCAGGGGGCGCAACTATGGCTACACCTTC	CASTRGRNYGYTF
-	TRBV19	-	TRBJ1-2	TGTGCCAGTAGCAAACAGGCTAACTATGGCTACACCTTC	CASSKQANYGYTF
once	TRBV29-1	TRBD1	TRBJ2-7	TGCAGCGCTACCGGACAGGGGCGCGCCTACGAGCAGTACTTC	CSATGQGRAYEQYF
-	TRBV11-1	-	TRBJ1-5	TGTGCCAGCAGCTTAGTCTCGGAGGAAAATCAGCCCCAGCATTTT	CASSLVSEENQPQHF
-	TRBV7-9	-	TRBJ1-2	TGTGCCAGCAGCTTAGGGTCAGGGGACCATGGCTACACCTTC	CASSLGSGDHGYTF
-	TRBV5-1	-	TRBJ1-5	TGCGCCAGCAGGCAAGGGCTGATAGGGGATCAGCCCCAGCATTTT	CASRQGLIGDQPQHF
-	TRBV7-2	TRBD1	TRBJ1-2	TGTGCCAGCACCATTGCCGGGACAGGGAACCATGGCTACACCTTC	CASTIAGTGNHGYTF
-	TRBV5-1	TRBD1	TRBJ1-6	TGCGCCAGCAGTTCCGGGACAGGGCCTCTTGGCACCCTCCACTTT	CASSSGTGPLGTLHF
-	TRBV2	-	TRBJ2-7	TGTGCCAGCAGTGATGTGACAGAAAGACCCTACGAGCAGTACTTC	CASSDVTERPYEQYF
-	TRBV7-2	-	TRBJ2-7	TGTGCCAGCAGCCTTCGTGTTAGCGGCTCCTACGAGCAGTACTTC	CASSLRVSGSYEQYF
-	TRBV4-1	TRBD1	TRBJ1-2	TGCGCCAGCAGCCAAAGGACAGGGCCTACTTCTAACTATGGCTACACCTTC	CASSQRTGPTSNYGYTF
-	TRBV10-3	-	TRBJ1-1	TGTGCCACCGAGAAGAGAGGGTGGAACACTGAAGCTTTCTTT	CATEKRGWNTEAFF
-	TRBV27	-	TRBJ2-7	TGTGCCAGCGGTGACTCCCGAGGTTACTACGAGCAGTACTTC	CASGDSRGYYEQYF
-	TRBV12-3/TRBV12-4	-	TRBJ1-2	TGTGCCAGCAGTTTAGCGGGTCAACAGGGCTACACCTTC	CASSLAGQQGYTF
-	TRBV12-5	TRBD1	TRBJ2-6	TGTGCTAGTGGTTTGGGCGGGACAGGATCCTCTGGGGCCAACGTCCTGACTTTC	CASGLGGTGSSGANVLTF
-	TRBV19	-	TRBJ1-5	TGTGCCAGTAGTAAGTGGACAGACTACGATCAGCCCCAGCATTTT	CASSKWTDYDQPQHF
-	TRBV29-1	-	TRBJ1-2	TGCAGCGTTGGGGAGAACTATGGCTACACCTTC	CSVGENYGYTF
-	TRBV5-4	TRBD1	TRBJ2-7	TGTGCCAGCAGCTTGAAGGGGGCTGTCTACGAGCAGTACTTC	CASSLKGAVYEQYF
few	TRBV14	-	TRBJ1-3	TGTGCCAGCAGCCCCCAGGTTGGAAACACCATATATTTT	CASSPQVGNTIYF
once	TRBV5-1	-	TRBJ1-1	TGCGCCAGCAGCTTGACTGGGAGGGAAGCTTTCTTT	CASSLTGREAFF
once	TRBV15	TRBD1	TRBJ2-5	TGTGCCACCAGCGAGACAGGGGTGCTGGAGACCCAGTACTTC	CATSETGVLETQYF
-	TRBV21-1	-	TRBJ1-6	TGTGCCAGCAGCACTCAGGGGACAGGGCGGAATTCACCCCTCCACTTT	CASSTQGTGRNSPLHF
few	TRBV6-5	-	TRBJ1-1	TGTGCCAGCAGCCAAACAGGGACGTTAAGGACTGAAGCTTTCTTT	CASSQTGTLRTEAFF
-	TRBV6-6	-	TRBJ2-7	TGTGCCAGCAGTTACTTGTCAGGGTTGGCCTACGAGCAGTACTTC	CASSYLSGLAYEQYF
-	TRBV19	-	TRBJ2-3	TGTGCCAGTAGTATGAGGGACACAGATACGCAGTATTTT	CASSMRDTDTQYF